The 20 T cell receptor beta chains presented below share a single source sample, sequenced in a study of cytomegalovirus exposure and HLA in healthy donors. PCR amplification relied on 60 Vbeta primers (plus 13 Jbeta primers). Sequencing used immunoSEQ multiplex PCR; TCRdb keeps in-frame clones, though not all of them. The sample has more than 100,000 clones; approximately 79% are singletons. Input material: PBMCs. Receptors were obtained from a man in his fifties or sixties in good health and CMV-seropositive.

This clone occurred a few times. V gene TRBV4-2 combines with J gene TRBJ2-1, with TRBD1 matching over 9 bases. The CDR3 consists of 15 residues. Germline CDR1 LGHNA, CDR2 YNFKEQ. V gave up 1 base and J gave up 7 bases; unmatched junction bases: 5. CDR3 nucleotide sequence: TGTGCCAGCAGCCAAGTTGACAGGGGGATGAATGAGCAGTTCTTC. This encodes CASSQVDRGMNEQFF.

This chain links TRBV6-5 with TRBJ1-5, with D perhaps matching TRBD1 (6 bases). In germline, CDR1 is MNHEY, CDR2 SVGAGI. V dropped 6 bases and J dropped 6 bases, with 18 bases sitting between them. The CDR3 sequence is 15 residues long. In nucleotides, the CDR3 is TGTGCCAGCAGCCTCACAGGGTCGCAAGGTCAGCCCCAGCATTTT. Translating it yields CASSLTGSQGQPQHF.

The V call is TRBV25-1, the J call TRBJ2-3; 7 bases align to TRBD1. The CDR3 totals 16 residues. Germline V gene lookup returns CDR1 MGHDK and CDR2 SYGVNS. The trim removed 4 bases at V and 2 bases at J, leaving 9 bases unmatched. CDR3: CASSAFGQALTDTQYF. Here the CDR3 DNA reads TGTGCCAGCAGTGCCTTCGGACAGGCCCTCACAGATACGCAGTATTTT.

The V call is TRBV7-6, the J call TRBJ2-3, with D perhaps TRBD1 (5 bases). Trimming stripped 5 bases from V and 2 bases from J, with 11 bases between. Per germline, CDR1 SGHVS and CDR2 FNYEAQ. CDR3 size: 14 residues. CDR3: CASSLQEYTDTQYF. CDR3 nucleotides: TGTGCCAGCAGCCTACAGGAGTACACAGATACGCAGTATTTT.

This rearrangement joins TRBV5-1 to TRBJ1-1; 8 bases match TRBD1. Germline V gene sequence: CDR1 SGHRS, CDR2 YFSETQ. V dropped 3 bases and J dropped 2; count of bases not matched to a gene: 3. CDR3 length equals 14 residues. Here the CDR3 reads CASSSQGANTEAFF. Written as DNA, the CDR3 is TGCGCCAGCAGCTCGCAGGGGGCAAACACTGAAGCTTTCTTT.

CDR3 in DNA: TGTGCCAGCAGCTGGGGGGGCACTGAAGCTTTCTTT. Translated, it gives CASSWGGTEAFF. The genes are TRBV7-9 and TRBJ1-1, with D possibly matching TRBD1 (5 bases). Germline assignment: CDR1 SEHNR and CDR2 FQNEAQ (reference sequence). The CDR3 covers 12 residues. Trimming removed 4 bases from V and 4 bases from J, with 7 bases in between.

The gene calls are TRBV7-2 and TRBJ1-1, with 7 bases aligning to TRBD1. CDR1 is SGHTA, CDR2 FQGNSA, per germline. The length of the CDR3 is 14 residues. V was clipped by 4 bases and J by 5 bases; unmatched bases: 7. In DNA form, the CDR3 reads TGTGCCAGCAGCTCCCAGGGGGGAAAGACTGAAGCTTTCTTT. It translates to CASSSQGGKTEAFF.

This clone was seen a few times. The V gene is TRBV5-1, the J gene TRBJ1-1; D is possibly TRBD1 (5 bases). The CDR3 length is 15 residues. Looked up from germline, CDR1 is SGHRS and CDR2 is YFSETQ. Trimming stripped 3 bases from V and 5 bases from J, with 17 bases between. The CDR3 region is CASSYRDPGGTEAFF. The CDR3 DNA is TGCGCCAGCAGCTACCGGGACCCGGGAGGGACTGAAGCTTTCTTT.

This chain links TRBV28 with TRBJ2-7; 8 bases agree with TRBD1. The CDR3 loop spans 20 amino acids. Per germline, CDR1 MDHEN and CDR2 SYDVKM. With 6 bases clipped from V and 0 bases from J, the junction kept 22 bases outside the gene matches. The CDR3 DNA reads TGTGCCAGCAGCCCCGTCCGGACAGGGTTCTCCACCCCCTCCTCCTACGAGCAGTACTTC. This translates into CASSPVRTGFSTPSSYEQYF.

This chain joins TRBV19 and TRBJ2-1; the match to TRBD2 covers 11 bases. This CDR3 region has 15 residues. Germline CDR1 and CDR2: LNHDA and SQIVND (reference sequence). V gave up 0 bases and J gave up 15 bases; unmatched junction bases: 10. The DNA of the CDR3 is TGTGCCAGTAGTATAGAAGTTGGGCTAGCGGGGGGTCCGTTCTTC. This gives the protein CASSIEVGLAGGPFF. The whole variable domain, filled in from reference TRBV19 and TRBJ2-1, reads DGGITQSPKYLFRKEGQNVTLSCEQNLNHDAMYWYRQDPGQGLRLIYYSQIVNDFQKGDIAEGYSVSREKKESFPLTVTSAQKNPTAFYLCASSIEVGLAGGPFFGPGTRLTVL.

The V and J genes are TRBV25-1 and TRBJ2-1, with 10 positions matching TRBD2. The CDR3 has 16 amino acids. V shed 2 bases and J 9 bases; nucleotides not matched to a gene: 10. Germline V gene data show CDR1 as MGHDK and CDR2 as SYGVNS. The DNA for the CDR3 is TGTGCCAGCAGTGAAACAGCGGGAGGGCCTAGAAGTGAGCAGTTCTTC. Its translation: CASSETAGGPRSEQFF.

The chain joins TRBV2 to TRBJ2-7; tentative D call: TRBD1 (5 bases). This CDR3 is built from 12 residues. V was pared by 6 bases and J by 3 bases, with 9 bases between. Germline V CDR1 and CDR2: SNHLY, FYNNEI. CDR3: CASSDSYYEQYF. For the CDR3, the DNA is TGTGCCAGCAGCGACAGCTACTACGAGCAGTACTTC.

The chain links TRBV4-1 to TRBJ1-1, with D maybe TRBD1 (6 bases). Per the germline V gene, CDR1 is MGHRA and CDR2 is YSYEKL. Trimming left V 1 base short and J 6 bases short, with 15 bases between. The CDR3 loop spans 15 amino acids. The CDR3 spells CASSQGQGSSPEAFF. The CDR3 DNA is TGCGCCAGCAGCCAAGGCCAGGGGAGTAGCCCTGAAGCTTTCTTT.

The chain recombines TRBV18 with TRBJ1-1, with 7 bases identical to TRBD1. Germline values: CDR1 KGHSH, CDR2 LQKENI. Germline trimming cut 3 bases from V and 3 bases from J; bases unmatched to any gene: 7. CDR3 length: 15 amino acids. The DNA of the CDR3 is TGTGCCAGCTCACCCTACAGGGGAGCGGACACTGAAGCTTTCTTT. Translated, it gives CASSPYRGADTEAFF.

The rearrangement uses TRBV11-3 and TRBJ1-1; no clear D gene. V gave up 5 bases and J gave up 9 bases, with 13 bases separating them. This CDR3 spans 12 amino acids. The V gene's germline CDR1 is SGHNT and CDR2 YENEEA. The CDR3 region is CASSLRERQAFF. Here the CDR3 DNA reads TGTGCCAGCAGCCTCCGGGAGAGGCAAGCTTTCTTT.

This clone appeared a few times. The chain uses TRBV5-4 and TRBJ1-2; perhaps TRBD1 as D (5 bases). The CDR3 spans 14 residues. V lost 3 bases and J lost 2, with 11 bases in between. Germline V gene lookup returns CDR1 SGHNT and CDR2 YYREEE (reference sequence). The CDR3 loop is CASSWGVLNYGYTF. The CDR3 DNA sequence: TGTGCCAGCAGCTGGGGGGTACTAAACTATGGCTACACCTTC.

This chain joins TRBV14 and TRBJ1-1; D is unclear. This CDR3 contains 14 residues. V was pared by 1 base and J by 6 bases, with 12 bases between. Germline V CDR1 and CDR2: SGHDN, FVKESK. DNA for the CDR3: TGTGCCAGCAGCCAAGTTGGCAGGATGGCTGAAGCTTTCTTT. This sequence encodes CASSQVGRMAEAFF.

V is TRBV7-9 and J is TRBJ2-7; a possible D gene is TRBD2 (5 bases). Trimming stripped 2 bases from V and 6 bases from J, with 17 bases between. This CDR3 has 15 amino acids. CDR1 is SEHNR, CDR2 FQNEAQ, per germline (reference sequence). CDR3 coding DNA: TGTGCCAGCAGCTTACGGGGTAGTGGGCCCCTCGAGCAGTACTTC. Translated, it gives CASSLRGSGPLEQYF.

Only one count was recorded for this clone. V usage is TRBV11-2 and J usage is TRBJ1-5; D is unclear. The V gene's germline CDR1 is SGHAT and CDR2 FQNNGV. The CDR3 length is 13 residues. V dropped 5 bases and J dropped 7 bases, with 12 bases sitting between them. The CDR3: CASSAEIGQPQHF. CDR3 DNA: TGTGCCAGCAGCGCTGAGATCGGGCAGCCCCAGCATTTT.

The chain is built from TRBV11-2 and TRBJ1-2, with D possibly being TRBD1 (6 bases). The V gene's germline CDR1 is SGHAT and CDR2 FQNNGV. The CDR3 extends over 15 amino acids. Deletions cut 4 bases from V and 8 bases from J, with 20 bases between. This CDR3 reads CASSSIRGGARGYTF. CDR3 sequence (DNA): TGTGCCAGCAGCTCTATTCGGGGGGGCGCAAGGGGCTACACCTTC.